The clone carrying this T cell receptor (beta chain) is a singleton in its sample. Its antigen remains unknown. One junction end does not reproduce the germline sequence, and a read error may be involved. TCRdb re-derived calls from the reads in MiXCR, one entry per CDR3 protein. Of about 83,000 distinct CDR3 sequences listed, approximately 24% were seen once; the top ten hold 50%. The CDR3 length is 8 residues. CDR1 MDHEN and CDR2 SYDVKM come from the germline V gene. The sample belongs to a study of T cell repertoires in cytomegalovirus infection. Findings of the study overall: HLA-C-restricted, CMV-specific TCR beta clonotypes were dominant ex vivo.

The receptor was isolated from a human donor in good health (CMV status not recorded). Some clones in this sample may be carry-over from other donors' samples. The material sequenced was CD8+ T cells from cultured PBMCs, taken from culture after CMV antigen stimulation. V is TRBV28 and J is TRBJ1-6; D may be TRBD1 (6 bases). The CDR3 DNA is TGTGCCAGCAAGAGACAGGTCTTT. Protein: CASKRQVF.